This TCR beta chain was identified in a study of T cell repertoires in cytomegalovirus infection. Study at large: A matching HLA type, together with CMV infection, was signaled by public TCR beta signatures. Study-level results: In two of eight donors, the top clonotype was HLA-C-restricted CMV-specific. Of the TCR beta families, the public ones yielded a cumulative frequency that identified carriers of CMV plus the relevant HLA.

This clonotype was seen many times. Its antigen is not known. TCRdb fed the reads into MiXCR, producing one record per CDR3 protein. The sample consists of about 490,000 distinct CDR3 sequences, 15% to 20% of them appearing once. This CDR3 is built from 16 residues. V shed 0 bases and J shed 2 bases, with 13 bases lying between them. The TCR originated in a human donor in good health (CMV status not recorded). Some clones in this sample may be carry-over from other donors' samples. Specimen: CD8+ T cells from PBMCs. The V gene is TRBV12-3 or TRBV12-4, the J gene TRBJ1-1; TRBD1 might be the D (6 bases). The CDR3 spells CASSLAPPRGNTEAFF. The CDR3 DNA reads as TGTGCCAGCAGTTTAGCACCGCCCAGGGGAAACACTGAAGCTTTCTTT.